Shown below are 5 T cell receptor beta chains from a single sample sequenced in a study of blood T cell repertoires in COVID-19. Profiled with immunoSEQ multiplex PCR; TCRdb holds only in-frame clones, not every one. The sample holds about 35,000 clones, about 90% seen once. The sample comprised peripheral blood. The receptors shown here come from a human donor in a cohort sampled during active COVID-19.

The rearrangement links TRBV10-1 to TRBJ1-4, with a weak D call TRBD1 (6 bases). Germline CDR1 WNHNN, CDR2 SYGVQD (reference sequence). Trimming left V 8 bases short and J 7 bases short, with 14 bases between. CDR3 length: 13 amino acids. CDR3 bases: TGCGCCAGCTCAGGACAGCGGGGTGAAAAACTGTTTTTT. Its protein is CASSGQRGEKLFF.

The J gene is TRBJ2-3, the V gene TRBV6-4, with 9 positions matching TRBD2. The germline V gene has CDR1 MRHNA and CDR2 SNTAGT. Unmatched junction bases numbered 5, after V lost 4 bases and J lost 0 bases. This CDR3 spans 16 amino acids. CDR3 in amino acids: CASSVHSGGSTDTQYF. The CDR3, as DNA: TGTGCCAGCAGTGTCCATAGCGGGGGAAGCACAGATACGCAGTATTTT.

J is TRBJ2-1 and V is TRBV28, with 10 bases matching TRBD2. J was trimmed by 0 bases and V by 5 bases; bases with no gene match: 4. This CDR3 is built from 16 residues. From germline, CDR1 is MDHEN and CDR2 SYDVKM. The chain's CDR3 is CASSVAGGNSYNEQFF. As DNA, the CDR3 is TGTGCCAGCAGTGTAGCGGGGGGTAACTCCTACAATGAGCAGTTCTTC.

The V gene is TRBV28, the J gene TRBJ1-1; 10 bases are shared with TRBD1. V lost 6 bases to trimming and J lost 5 bases; unmatched junction nucleotides: 6. The CDR3 totals 14 residues. CDR1 is MDHEN and CDR2 is SYDVKM in the germline V gene. The CDR3 is CASSRQGARTEAFF. The CDR3, as DNA: TGTGCCAGCAGCAGACAGGGGGCCAGGACTGAAGCTTTCTTT.

This rearrangement joins TRBV7-9 to TRBJ2-3, with D perhaps TRBD2 (5 bases). CDR1 SEHNR and CDR2 FQNEAQ come from the germline V gene (reference sequence). With 5 bases removed from V and 1 base from J, the gap between germline ends came to 7 bases. The CDR3 runs to 13 residues. The CDR3 protein is CASSQAGTDTQYF. Here the CDR3 DNA reads TGTGCCAGCAGCCAAGCGGGCACAGATACGCAGTATTTT.